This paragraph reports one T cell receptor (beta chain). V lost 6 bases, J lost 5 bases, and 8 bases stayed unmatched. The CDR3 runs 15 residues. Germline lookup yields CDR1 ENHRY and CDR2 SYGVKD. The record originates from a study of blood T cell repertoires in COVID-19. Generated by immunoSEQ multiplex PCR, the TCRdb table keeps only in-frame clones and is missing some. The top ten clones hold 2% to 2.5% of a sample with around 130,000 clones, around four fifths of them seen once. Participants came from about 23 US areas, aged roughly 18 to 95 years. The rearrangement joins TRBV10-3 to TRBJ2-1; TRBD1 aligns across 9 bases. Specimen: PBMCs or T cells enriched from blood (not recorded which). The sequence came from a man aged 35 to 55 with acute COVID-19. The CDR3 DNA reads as TGTGCCATCAGCTTACAGGGGGCGCCCCACAATGAGCAGTTCTTC. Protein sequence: CAISLQGAPHNEQFF.